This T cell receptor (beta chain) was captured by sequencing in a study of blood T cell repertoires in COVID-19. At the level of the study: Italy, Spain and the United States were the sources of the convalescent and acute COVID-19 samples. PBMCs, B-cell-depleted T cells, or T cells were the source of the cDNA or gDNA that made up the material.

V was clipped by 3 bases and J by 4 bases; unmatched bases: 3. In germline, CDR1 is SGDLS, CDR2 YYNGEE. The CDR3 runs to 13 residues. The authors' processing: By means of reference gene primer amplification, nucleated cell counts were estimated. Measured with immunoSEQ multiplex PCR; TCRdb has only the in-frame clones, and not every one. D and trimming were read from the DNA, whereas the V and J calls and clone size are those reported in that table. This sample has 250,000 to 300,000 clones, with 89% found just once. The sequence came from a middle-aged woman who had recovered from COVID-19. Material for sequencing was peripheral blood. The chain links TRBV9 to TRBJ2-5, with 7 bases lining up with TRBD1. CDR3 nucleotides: TGTGCCAGCAGCGCCGGGACAGCAGAGACCCAGTACTTC. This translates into CASSAGTAETQYF.